These 16 T cell receptor beta chains originate from one sample sequenced in a study of cytomegalovirus exposure and HLA in healthy donors. Profiling relied on immunoSEQ multiplex PCR, and the TCRdb table lists in-frame clones only, not all of them. The sample lists around 63,000 clones, 90% to 97% occurring once. Sequencing input: PBMCs. The source is a woman younger than 30 in good health and CMV-seronegative.

This rearrangement joins TRBV7-2 to TRBJ2-1; 13 nucleotides agree with TRBD2. The CDR3 totals 16 residues. Germline lookup yields CDR1 SGHTA and CDR2 FQGNSA. The V segment lost 5 bases and the J segment 9 bases; nucleotides outside the gene matches: 10. CDR3 loop: CASSPGTSGAFVEQFF. CDR3 nucleotide sequence: TGTGCCAGCAGCCCAGGGACTAGCGGGGCTTTTGTTGAGCAGTTCTTC.

The chain is built from TRBV15 and TRBJ1-1, with D perhaps matching TRBD1 (5 bases). The CDR3 runs to 15 residues. Trimming took 0 bases from V and 2 from J, leaving 10 bases between them. Per the germline V gene, CDR1 is LNHNV and CDR2 is YYDKDF (reference sequence). CDR3 loop: CATSREGWGNTEAFF. The CDR3 coding sequence is TGTGCCACCAGCAGAGAGGGGTGGGGCAACACTGAAGCTTTCTTT. Together with reference TRBV15 and TRBJ1-1, the CDR3 gives the full variable domain: DAMVIQNPRYQVTQFGKPVTLSCSQTLNHNVMYWYQQKSSQAPKLLFHYYDKDFNNEADTPDNFQSRRPNTSFCFLDIRSPGLGDTAMYLCATSREGWGNTEAFFGQGTRLTVV.

V gene TRBV30 combines with J gene TRBJ1-1, with 7 bases aligning to TRBD1. The CDR3 runs to 15 residues. With 0 bases clipped from V and 1 base from J, the junction kept 5 bases outside the gene matches. Germline V CDR1 and CDR2: GTSNPN, SVGIG (reference sequence). CDR3 in amino acids: CAWSVRGHKNTEAFF. Here the CDR3 DNA reads TGTGCCTGGAGTGTAAGGGGGCACAAGAACACTGAAGCTTTCTTT.

The chain couples TRBV20-1 to TRBJ2-5; the D is unclear. The CDR3 covers 11 residues. CDR1 DFQATT and CDR2 SNEGSKA come from the germline V gene (reference sequence). Trimming left V 1 base short and J 2 bases short, with 2 bases between. CDR3 nucleotides: TGCAGTGCTAGAGTACAAGAGACCCAGTACTTC. This encodes CSARVQETQYF.

This chain connects TRBV11-2 to TRBJ2-3; the D gene is possibly TRBD1 (5 bases). V was cut by 0 bases and J by 0 bases, with 7 bases left in between. This CDR3 contains 15 residues. Looked up from germline, CDR1 is SGHAT and CDR2 is FQNNGV. CDR3 bases: TGTGCCAGCAGCTTAGAGGGGCTAAGCACAGATACGCAGTATTTT. Translated, it gives CASSLEGLSTDTQYF.

The chain uses TRBV6-1 and TRBJ1-2; tentatively, D is TRBD1 (5 bases). CDR3 length equals 13 residues. The V and J ends lost 6 bases and 4 bases respectively, with 12 bases between them. Germline loops: CDR1 MNHNS, CDR2 SASEGT. In DNA form, the CDR3 reads TGTGCCAGCAGGCTGGTGGGGCCCTATGGCTACACCTTC. As protein: CASRLVGPYGYTF.

CDR3 nucleotides: TGTGCCAGCTCACCCCCGGGACTCAAAGGGAATCAGCCCCAGCATTTT. This encodes CASSPPGLKGNQPQHF. This chain links TRBV18 with TRBJ1-5; TRBD1 is a possible D gene (5 bases). Germline CDR1 and CDR2: KGHSH and LQKENI. The CDR3 spans 16 residues. V was shortened by 3 bases and J by 4 bases, with 16 bases between the two germline ends.

The rearrangement joins TRBV11-3 to TRBJ2-7; D gene unclear. Between the trimmed V and J ends, which lost 1 base and 2 bases, there was a span of 9 bases. The CDR3 is 14 amino acids. The germline V gene encodes CDR1 SGHNT and CDR2 YENEEA. The DNA for the CDR3 is TGTGCCAGCAGCTTAGGCAGGCCTCCCTACGAGCAGTACTTC. Translating it yields CASSLGRPPYEQYF.

Only one count was recorded for this clone. The rearrangement joins TRBV6-4 to TRBJ2-2, with D perhaps TRBD1 (6 bases). Germline CDR1 is MRHNA and CDR2 is SNTAGT. V gave up 2 bases and J gave up 3 bases, with 13 bases separating them. The length of the CDR3 is 16 residues. The CDR3 protein is CASSDTGQTDTGELFF. CDR3 sequence (DNA): TGTGCCAGCAGTGACACAGGACAGACTGACACCGGGGAGCTGTTTTTT.

The V call is TRBV5-1, the J call TRBJ2-2; perhaps TRBD2 as D (6 bases). CDR1 is SGHRS and CDR2 is YFSETQ in the germline V gene. Trimming removed 4 bases from V and 0 bases from J, with 10 bases in between. CDR3 length: 15 amino acids. The CDR3 loop reads CASSQGTPNTGELFF. CDR3 DNA: TGCGCCAGCAGCCAAGGGACTCCGAACACCGGGGAGCTGTTTTTT.

This clone has just one count. The chain uses TRBV11-2 and TRBJ2-3; 11 bases are a match to TRBD2. V lost 4 bases, J lost 0 bases, and 12 bases stayed unmatched. The CDR3 runs to 19 residues. Germline CDR1 and CDR2: SGHAT and FQNNGV. Here the CDR3 reads CASSSRPSGGRLSTDTQYF. The CDR3 nucleotides read TGTGCCAGCAGCTCCCGTCCTAGCGGGGGGCGCCTTAGCACAGATACGCAGTATTTT.

The rearrangement uses TRBV6-8 and TRBJ2-2, with 8 bases identical to TRBD1. Germline V CDR1 and CDR2: MNHGY, SAAAGT. Trimming took 6 bases from V and 3 from J; bases not matched to a gene: 15. CDR3 size: 18 residues. The CDR3 here is CASSRLWVQQGDTGELFF. DNA of the CDR3: TGTGCCAGCAGCCGCCTATGGGTGCAACAGGGGGACACCGGGGAGCTGTTTTTT.

This chain links TRBV7-3 with TRBJ2-1; TRBD2 matches 11 bases. Germline loops: CDR1 SGHTA, CDR2 FQGTGA. The length of the CDR3 is 15 residues. The V gene end was trimmed by 5 bases and the J gene end by 3 bases; junction bases not matched to a gene: 3. In nucleotides, the CDR3 is TGTGCCAGCAGCCAGGGACTAGCGGACTACAATGAGCAGTTCTTC. Translation gives CASSQGLADYNEQFF.

The chain is built from TRBV28 and TRBJ2-7; possibly TRBD1 for D (6 bases). Germline V lookup: CDR1 MDHEN, CDR2 SYDVKM. The CDR3 has 16 amino acids. Trimming left V 6 bases short and J 0 bases short, with 18 bases between. DNA of the CDR3: TGTGCCAGCAGCCCACTCAGGGGTATGGGCTCCTACGAGCAGTACTTC. This translates into CASSPLRGMGSYEQYF.

This chain uses TRBV5-1 with TRBJ1-4, with D possibly TRBD1 on 5 matching bases. The CDR3 contains 18 residues. The germline V gene has CDR1 SGHRS and CDR2 YFSETQ. V was clipped by 4 bases and J by 3 bases, with 22 bases between them. The CDR3 DNA sequence: TGCGCCAGCAGCCGGGGGGGGGTGGCGAGGACGGCTAATGAAAAACTGTTTTTT. Its protein is CASSRGGVARTANEKLFF.

J is TRBJ2-3 and V is TRBV18; unclear D gene. Germline V gene lookup returns CDR1 KGHSH and CDR2 LQKENI. Trimming stripped 4 bases from V and 3 bases from J, with 8 bases between. The CDR3 totals 13 residues. CDR3 in amino acids: CASSRAQTDTQYF. CDR3 nucleotides: TGTGCCAGCTCACGGGCACAGACAGATACGCAGTATTTT.